The clone carrying this TCR beta chain occurred once. Antigen: not known. The sample originates from a study of cytomegalovirus exposure and HLA in healthy donors. The study's findings and limits: The classifier was said to identify cytomegalovirus status with high specificity and sensitivity. Most TCR sequences were seen very rarely across donors, but some public TCRs occurred in many. According to a subsequent analysis, TCR clusters from the first cohort were inclined to appear together in the 120 validation repertoires.

Germline lookup yields CDR1 GTSNPN and CDR2 SVGIG (reference sequence). V lost 0 bases and J 7 bases, leaving 9 bases between the germline ends. The CDR3 totals 12 residues. Profiling relied on immunoSEQ multiplex PCR, and the TCRdb table lists in-frame clones only, not all of them. Seen here are a few hundred thousand clones, just over 90% observed once, and the top ten hold 1% to 1.2%. The sequence derives from a woman between 18 and 29 years old in good health and CMV-seronegative. Sequencing input: PBMCs. This sequence joins TRBV30 and TRBJ2-5, with a weak D call TRBD2 (5 bases). CDR3 bases: TGTGCCTGGAGTGTCCCTCGGGGGACCCAGTACTTC. Translated, it gives CAWSVPRGTQYF.